The clone carrying this T cell receptor beta chain was seen once. The record originates from a study of shared clonotypes between healthy human individuals. Sequencing was performed with immunoSEQ multiplex PCR; in TCRdb, only in-frame clones are kept and a portion is missing. The repertoire has about 2.1 million clones, 93% of them found once; the top ten carry less than 2%. Naive CD8 cells were CD45RO-negative, positively selected for CCR7, excluding terminally differentiated effector memory CD45RA+ cells. Germline lookup yields CDR1 SGDLS and CDR2 YYNGEE. This CDR3 has 15 amino acids. V lost 3 bases and J lost 0, with 13 bases in between.

The receptor's source is a man aged 18 to 29 in good health. Some clones in this sample may be carry-over from other donors' samples. Specimen: naive CD8+ T cells from PBMCs. The V and J genes are TRBV9 and TRBJ2-7; D may correspond to TRBD1 or TRBD2 (5 bases each). DNA of the CDR3: TGTGCCAGCAGCGCGGTCGGGGCGACCTCCTACGAGCAGTACTTC. Its translation is CASSAVGATSYEQYF.